This T cell receptor delta chain came from a study of gamma-delta T cells after stem cell transplantation. The CDR3 covers 18 residues. From germline, CDR1 is GEAIGNYY and CDR2 EKD. The V segment lost 0 bases and the J segment 3 bases; nucleotides outside the gene matches: 14. This clone was seen more than once but under ten times. Given a far larger clone just one base away, this is likely a sequencing read error. The same CDR3 is also encoded by other DNA sequences in this sample. TCRdb re-processed the RT-PCR reads via CATT. The sample shows 500 or so delta-chain clones, about 12% of them seen only once.

The source material was gamma-delta T cells. The receptor was isolated from a human donor. It is not recorded whose cells these are; they may come from a transplant donor. The chain uses TRDV2 and TRDJ1; 8 bases are a match to TRDD3. As DNA, the CDR3 is TGTGCCTGTGACACCGTCAGGAGAACTGGGGGTCTGCCCGATAAACTCATCTTT. It is translated as CACDTVRRTGGLPDKLIF.